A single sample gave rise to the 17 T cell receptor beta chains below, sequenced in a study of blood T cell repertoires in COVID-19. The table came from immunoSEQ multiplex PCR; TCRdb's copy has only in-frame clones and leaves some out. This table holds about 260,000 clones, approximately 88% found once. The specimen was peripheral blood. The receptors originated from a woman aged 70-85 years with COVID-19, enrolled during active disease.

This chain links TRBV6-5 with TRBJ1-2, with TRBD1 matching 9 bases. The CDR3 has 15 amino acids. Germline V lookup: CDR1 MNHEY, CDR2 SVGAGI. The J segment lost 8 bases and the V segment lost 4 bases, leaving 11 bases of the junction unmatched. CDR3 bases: TGTGCCAGCAGTTCGCAATCACAGGGGGCGGACGGCTACACCTTC. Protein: CASSSQSQGADGYTF.

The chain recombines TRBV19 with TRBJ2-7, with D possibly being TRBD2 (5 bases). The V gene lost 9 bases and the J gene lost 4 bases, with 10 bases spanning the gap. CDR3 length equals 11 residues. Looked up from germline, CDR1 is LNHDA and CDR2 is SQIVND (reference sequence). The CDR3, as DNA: TGTGCCAGCAGAGGGAAGTACGAGCAGTACTTC. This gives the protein CASRGKYEQYF.

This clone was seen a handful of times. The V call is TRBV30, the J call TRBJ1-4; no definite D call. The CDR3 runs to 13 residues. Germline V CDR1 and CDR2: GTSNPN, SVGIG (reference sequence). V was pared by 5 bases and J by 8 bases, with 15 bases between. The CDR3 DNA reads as TGTGCCTGGCGCGAGGGCAGAGGAGAAAAACTGTTTTTT. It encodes CAWREGRGEKLFF.

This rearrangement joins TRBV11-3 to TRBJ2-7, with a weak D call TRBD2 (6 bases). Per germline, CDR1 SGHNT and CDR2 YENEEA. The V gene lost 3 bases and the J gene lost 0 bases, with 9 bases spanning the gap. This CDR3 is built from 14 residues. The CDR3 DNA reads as TGTGCCAGCAGCTTTAGCGGAAGCTCCTACGAGCAGTACTTC. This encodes CASSFSGSSYEQYF.

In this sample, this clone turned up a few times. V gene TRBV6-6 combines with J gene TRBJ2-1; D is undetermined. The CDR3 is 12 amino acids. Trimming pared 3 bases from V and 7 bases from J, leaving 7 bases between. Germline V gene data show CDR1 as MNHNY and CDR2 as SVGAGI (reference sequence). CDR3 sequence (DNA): TGTGCCAGCAGTTATCCGGGTAATGAGCAGTTCTTC. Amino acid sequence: CASSYPGNEQFF.

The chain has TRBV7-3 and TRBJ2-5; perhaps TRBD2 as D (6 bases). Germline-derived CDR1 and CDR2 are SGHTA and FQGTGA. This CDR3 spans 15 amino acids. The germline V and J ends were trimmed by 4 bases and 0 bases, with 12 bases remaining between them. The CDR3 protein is CASSWSGLYQETQYF. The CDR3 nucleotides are TGTGCCAGCAGCTGGAGCGGGTTGTACCAAGAGACCCAGTACTTC.

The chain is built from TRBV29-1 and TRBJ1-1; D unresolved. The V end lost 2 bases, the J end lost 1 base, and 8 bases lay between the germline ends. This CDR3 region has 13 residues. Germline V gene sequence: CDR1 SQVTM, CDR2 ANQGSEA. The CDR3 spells CSVESGQNTEAFF. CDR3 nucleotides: TGCAGCGTTGAAAGCGGCCAGAACACTGAAGCTTTCTTT.

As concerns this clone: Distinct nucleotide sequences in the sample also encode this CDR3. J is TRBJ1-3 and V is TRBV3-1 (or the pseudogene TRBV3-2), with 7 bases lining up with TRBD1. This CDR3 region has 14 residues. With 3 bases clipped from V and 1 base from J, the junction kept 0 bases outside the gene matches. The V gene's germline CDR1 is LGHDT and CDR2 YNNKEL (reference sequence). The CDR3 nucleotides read TGTGCCAGCAGCCAGACAGGGTCTGGAAACACCATATATTTT. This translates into CASSQTGSGNTIYF.

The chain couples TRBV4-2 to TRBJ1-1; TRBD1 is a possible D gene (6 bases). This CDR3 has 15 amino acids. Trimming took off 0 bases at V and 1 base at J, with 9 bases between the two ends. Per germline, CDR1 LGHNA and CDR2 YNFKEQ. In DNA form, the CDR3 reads TGTGCCAGCAGCCAAGACAGGGGAGAGAACACTGAAGCTTTCTTT. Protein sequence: CASSQDRGENTEAFF.

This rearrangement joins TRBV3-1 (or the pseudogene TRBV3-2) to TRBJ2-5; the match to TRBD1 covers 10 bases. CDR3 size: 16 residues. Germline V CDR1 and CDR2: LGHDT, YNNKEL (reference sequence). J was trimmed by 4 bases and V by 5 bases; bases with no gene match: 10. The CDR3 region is CASSKRGTGARETQYF. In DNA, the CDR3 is TGTGCCAGCAGCAAAAGGGGGACAGGGGCGAGAGAGACCCAGTACTTC.

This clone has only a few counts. In DNA form, the CDR3 reads TGTGCCAGTAATAAAGCCAATAGCAATCAGCCCCAGCATTTT. Amino acids: CASNKANSNQPQHF. The genes are TRBV19 and TRBJ1-5; D remains unclear. This CDR3 region has 14 residues. Germline V gene lookup returns CDR1 LNHDA and CDR2 SQIVND (reference sequence). The ends were cut back, 7 bases at V and 0 bases at J, with 10 bases in the middle.

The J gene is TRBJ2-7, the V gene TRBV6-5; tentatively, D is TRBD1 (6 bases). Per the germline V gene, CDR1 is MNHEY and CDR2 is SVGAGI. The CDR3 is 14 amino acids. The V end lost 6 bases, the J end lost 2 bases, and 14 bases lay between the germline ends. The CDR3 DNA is TGTGCCAGCAGCAGACAGGAACTTACCTACGAGCAGTACTTC. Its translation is CASSRQELTYEQYF.

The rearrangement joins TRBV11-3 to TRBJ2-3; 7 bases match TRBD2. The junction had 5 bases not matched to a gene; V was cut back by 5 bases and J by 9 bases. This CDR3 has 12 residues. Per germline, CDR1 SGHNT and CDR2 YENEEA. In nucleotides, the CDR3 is TGTGCCAGCAGCCCACCGGGAGGCACGCAGTATTTT. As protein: CASSPPGGTQYF. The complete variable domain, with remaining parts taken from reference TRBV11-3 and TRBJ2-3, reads EAGVVQSPRYKIIEKKQPVAFWCNPISGHNTLYWYLQNLGQGPELLIRYENEEAVDDSQLPKDRFSAERLKGVDSTLKIQPAELGDSAVYLCASSPPGGTQYFGPGTRLTVL.

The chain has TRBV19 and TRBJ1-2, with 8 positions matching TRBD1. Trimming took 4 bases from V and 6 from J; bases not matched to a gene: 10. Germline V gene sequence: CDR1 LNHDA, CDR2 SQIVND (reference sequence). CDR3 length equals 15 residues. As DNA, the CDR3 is TGTGCCAGTAGTAGTGGACAGGGACCTTTGGATGGCTACACCTTC. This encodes CASSSGQGPLDGYTF.

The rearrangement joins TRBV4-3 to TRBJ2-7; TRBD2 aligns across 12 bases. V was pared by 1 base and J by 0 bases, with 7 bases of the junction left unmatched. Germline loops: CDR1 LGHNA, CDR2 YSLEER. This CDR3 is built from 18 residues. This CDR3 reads CASSQGLAGGGSSYEQYF. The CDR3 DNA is TGCGCCAGCAGCCAAGGGCTAGCGGGAGGGGGTAGCTCCTACGAGCAGTACTTC.

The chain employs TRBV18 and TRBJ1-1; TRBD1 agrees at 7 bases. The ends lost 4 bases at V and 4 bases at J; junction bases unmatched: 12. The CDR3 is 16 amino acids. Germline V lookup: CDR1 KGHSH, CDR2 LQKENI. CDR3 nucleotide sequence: TGTGCCAGCTCACTGGACAGGCCCAAGGGGGGCACTGAAGCTTTCTTT. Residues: CASSLDRPKGGTEAFF. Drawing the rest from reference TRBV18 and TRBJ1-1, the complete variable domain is NAGVMQNPRHLVRRRGQEARLRCSPMKGHSHVYWYRQLPEEGLKFMVYLQKENIIDESGMPKERFSAEFPKEGPSILRIQQVVRGDSAAYFCASSLDRPKGGTEAFFGQGTRLTVV.

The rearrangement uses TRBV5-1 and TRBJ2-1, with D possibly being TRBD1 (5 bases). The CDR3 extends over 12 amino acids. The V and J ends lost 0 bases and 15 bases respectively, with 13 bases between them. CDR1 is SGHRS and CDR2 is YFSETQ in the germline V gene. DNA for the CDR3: TGCGCCAGCAGCTTGGGTAAGGGGCGGTGGTTCTTC. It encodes CASSLGKGRWFF.